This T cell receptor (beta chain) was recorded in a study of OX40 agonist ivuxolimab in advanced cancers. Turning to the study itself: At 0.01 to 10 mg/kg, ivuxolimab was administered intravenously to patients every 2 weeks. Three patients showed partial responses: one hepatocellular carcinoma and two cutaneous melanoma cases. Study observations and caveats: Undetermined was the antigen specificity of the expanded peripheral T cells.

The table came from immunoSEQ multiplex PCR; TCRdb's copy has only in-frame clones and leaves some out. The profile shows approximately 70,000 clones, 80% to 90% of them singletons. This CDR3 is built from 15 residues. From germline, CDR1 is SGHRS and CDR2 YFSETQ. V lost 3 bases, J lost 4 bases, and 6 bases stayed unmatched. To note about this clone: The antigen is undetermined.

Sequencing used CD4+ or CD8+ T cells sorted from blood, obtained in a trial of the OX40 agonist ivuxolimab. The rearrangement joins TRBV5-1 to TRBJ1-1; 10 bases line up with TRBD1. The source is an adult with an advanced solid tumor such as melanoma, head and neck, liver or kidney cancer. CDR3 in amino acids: CASSSRGQGFTEAFF. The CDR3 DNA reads TGCGCCAGCAGCTCGAGGGGACAGGGGTTCACTGAAGCTTTCTTT. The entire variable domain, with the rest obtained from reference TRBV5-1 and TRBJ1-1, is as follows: KAGVTQTPRYLIKTRGQQVTLSCSPISGHRSVSWYQQTPGQGLQFLFEYFSETQRNKGNFPGRFSGRQFSNSRSEMNVSTLELGDSALYLCASSSRGQGFTEAFFGQGTRLTVV.